The present TCR beta chain was sequenced within a study of T cells after posttransplantation cyclophosphamide. Findings and limits, study-wide: Recipient CMV seropositivity and CMV reactivation strongly tracked TRB clonality. TRB overlap between skin or GI tissue T cells and blood was limited.

The related graft donor's blood sample was taken on the day of bone marrow donation. Comments on this clone: The antigen is undetermined.

The method was immunoSEQ multiplex PCR; TCRdb's version includes in-frame clones alone and lacks a portion of them. The sample lists 22,000 or so clones, 73% occurring once. CDR3 length: 15 amino acids. Germline V gene lookup returns CDR1 KGHSY and CDR2 FQNENV. Trimming left V 4 bases short and J 5 bases short, with 17 bases between. The V gene is TRBV16, the J gene TRBJ1-1; maybe TRBD1 (6 bases). The TCR originated in a woman aged 55-69 years in good health, CMV-negative, and a related stem cell transplant donor. Sequenced sample: memory CD4+ T cells sorted from PBMCs. CDR3: CASSLKQGGGTEAFF. The DNA for the CDR3 is TGTGCCAGCAGCCTCAAACAGGGTGGAGGAACTGAAGCTTTCTTT.